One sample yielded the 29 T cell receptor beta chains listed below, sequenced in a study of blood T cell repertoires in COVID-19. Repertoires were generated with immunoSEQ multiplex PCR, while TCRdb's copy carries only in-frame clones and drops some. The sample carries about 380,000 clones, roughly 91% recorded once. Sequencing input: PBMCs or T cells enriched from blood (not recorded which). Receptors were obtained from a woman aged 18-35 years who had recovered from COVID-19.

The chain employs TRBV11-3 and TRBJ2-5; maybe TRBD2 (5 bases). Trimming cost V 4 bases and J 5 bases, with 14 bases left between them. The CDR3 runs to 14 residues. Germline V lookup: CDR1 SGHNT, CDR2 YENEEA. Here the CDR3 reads CASSSNLPGETQYF. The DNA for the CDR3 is TGTGCCAGCAGCTCTAACCTTCCGGGGGAGACCCAGTACTTC.

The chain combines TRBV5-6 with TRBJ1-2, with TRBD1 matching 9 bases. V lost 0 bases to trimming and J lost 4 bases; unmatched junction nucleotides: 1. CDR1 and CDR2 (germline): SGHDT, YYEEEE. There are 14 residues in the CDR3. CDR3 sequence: CASSLGTGVYGYTF. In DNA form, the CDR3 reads TGTGCCAGCAGCTTGGGGACAGGGGTCTATGGCTACACCTTC. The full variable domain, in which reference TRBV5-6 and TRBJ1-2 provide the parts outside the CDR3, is DAGVTQSPTHLIKTRGQQVTLRCSPKSGHDTVSWYQQALGQGPQFIFQYYEEEERQRGNFPDRFSGHQFPNYSSELNVNALLLGDSALYLCASSLGTGVYGYTFGSGTRLTVV.

The CDR3 nucleotides are TGTGCCAGTAGTATTGGCACCCAGCCCCAGCATTTT. Protein: CASSIGTQPQHF. The rearrangement links TRBV19 to TRBJ1-5; D is ambiguous. Germline V gene data show CDR1 as LNHDA and CDR2 as SQIVND (reference sequence). This CDR3 comprises 12 residues. Trimming shortened V by 3 bases and J by 7 bases, and 7 bases separated the two germline ends.

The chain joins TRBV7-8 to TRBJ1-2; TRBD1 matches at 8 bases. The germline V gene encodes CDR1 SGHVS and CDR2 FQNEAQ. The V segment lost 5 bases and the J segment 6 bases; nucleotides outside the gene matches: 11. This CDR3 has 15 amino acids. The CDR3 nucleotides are TGTGCCAGCAGCACTTCCGGGACAGGCATTGATGGCTACACCTTC. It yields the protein CASSTSGTGIDGYTF.

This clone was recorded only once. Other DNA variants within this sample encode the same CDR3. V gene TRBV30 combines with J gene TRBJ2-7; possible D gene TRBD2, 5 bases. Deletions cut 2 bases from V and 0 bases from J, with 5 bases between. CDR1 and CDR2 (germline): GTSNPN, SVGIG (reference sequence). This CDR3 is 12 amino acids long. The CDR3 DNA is TGTGCCTGGAGTCGGGACTCCTACGAGCAGTACTTC. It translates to CAWSRDSYEQYF.

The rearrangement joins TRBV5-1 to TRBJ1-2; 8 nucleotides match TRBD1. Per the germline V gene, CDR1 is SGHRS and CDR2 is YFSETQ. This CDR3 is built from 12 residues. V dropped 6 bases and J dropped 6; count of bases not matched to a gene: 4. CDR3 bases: TGCGCCAGCATGACAGGGGCGGATGGCTACACCTTC. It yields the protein CASMTGADGYTF.

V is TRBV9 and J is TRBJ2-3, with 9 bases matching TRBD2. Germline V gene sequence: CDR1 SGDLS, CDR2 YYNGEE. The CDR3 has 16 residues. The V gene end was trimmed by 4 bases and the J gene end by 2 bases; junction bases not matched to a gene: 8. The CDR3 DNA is TGTGCCAGCAGCCCTGTGATAGCGGGGGACACAGATACGCAGTATTTT. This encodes CASSPVIAGDTDTQYF.

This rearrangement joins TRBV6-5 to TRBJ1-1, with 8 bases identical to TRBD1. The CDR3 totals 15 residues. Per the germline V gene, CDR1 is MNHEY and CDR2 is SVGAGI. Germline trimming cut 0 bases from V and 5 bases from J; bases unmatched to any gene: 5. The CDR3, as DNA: TGTGCCAGCAGTTACTCCCGACAGGGGAGTACTGAAGCTTTCTTT. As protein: CASSYSRQGSTEAFF.

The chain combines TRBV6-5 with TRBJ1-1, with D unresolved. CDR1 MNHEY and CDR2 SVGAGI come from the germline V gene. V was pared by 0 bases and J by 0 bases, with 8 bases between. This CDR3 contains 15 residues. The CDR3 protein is CASSYSSGVNTEAFF. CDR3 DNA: TGTGCCAGCAGTTACTCGTCCGGGGTGAACACTGAAGCTTTCTTT.

The CDR3 DNA is TGCAGCGTCCGCCAGGTTCAGGGGTTGGCTGAAGCTTTCTTT. Amino acid sequence: CSVRQVQGLAEAFF. V usage is TRBV29-1 and J usage is TRBJ1-1, with D possibly TRBD1 on 6 matching bases. Trimming pared 6 bases from V and 6 bases from J, leaving 20 bases between. This CDR3 has 14 residues. CDR1 and CDR2 (germline): SQVTM, ANQGSEA.

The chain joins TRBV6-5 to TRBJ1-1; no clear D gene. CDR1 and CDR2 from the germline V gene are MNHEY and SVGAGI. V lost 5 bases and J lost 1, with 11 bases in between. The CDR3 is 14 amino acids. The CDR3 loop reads CASSPFRENTEAFF. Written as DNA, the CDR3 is TGTGCCAGCAGTCCCTTCCGGGAGAACACTGAAGCTTTCTTT.

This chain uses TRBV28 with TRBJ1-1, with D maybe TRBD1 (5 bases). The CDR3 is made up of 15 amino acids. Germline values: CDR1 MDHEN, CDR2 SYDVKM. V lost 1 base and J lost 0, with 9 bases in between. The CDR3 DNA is TGTGCCAGCAGTTTATTGGGGGGGTTGAACACTGAAGCTTTCTTT. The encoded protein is CASSLLGGLNTEAFF.

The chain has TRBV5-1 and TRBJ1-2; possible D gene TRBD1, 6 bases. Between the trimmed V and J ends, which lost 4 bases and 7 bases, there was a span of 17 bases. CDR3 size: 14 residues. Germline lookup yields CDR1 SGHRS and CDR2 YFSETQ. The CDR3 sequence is CASSLRQARGGYTF. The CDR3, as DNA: TGCGCCAGCAGCCTACGACAGGCCCGGGGTGGCTACACCTTC.

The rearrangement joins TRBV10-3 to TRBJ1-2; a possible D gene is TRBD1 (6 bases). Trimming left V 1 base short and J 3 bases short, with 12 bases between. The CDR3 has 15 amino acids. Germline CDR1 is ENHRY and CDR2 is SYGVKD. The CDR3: CAISEFGGEDYGYTF. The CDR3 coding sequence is TGTGCCATCAGTGAGTTTGGGGGCGAAGACTATGGCTACACCTTC.

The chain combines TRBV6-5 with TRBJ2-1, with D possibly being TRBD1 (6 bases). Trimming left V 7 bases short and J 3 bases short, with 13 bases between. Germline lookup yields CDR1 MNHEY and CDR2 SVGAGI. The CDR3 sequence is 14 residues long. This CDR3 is CASTRQEHYNEQFF. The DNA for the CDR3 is TGTGCCAGCACGAGACAGGAACACTACAATGAGCAGTTCTTC.

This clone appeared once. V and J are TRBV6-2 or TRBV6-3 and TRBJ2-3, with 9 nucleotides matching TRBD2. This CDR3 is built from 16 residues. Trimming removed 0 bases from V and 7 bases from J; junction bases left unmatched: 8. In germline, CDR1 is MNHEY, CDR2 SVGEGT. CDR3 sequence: CASSYSLAGGPYTQYF. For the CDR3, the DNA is TGTGCCAGCAGTTACTCCCTTGCGGGGGGGCCATATACGCAGTATTTT.

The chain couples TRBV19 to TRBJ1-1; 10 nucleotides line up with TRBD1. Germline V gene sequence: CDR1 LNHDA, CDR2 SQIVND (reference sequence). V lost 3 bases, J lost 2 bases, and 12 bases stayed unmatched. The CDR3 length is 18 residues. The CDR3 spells CASSIIVSDRGRNTEAFF. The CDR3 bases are TGTGCCAGTAGTATTATAGTCTCGGACAGGGGGAGAAACACTGAAGCTTTCTTT.

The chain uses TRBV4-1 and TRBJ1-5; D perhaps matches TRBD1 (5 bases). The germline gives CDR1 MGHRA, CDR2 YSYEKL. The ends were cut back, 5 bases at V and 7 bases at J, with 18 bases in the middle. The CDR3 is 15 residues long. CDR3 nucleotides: TGCGCCAGCAGCGTCATTGGGGGGGGAAACCAGCCCCAGCATTTT. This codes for CASSVIGGGNQPQHF.

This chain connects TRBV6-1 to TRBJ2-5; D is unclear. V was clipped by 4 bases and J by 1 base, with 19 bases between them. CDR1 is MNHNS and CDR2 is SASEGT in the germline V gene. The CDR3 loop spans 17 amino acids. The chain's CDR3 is CASSAPIEPRSQETQYF. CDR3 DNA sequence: TGTGCCAGCAGTGCCCCAATCGAACCGCGGTCCCAAGAGACCCAGTACTTC.

CDR3 sequence: CASSFSNTGELFF. The CDR3 DNA is TGTGCCAGCAGTTTCTCCAACACCGGGGAGCTGTTTTTT. The chain employs TRBV28 and TRBJ2-2, with no clear D. From germline, CDR1 is MDHEN and CDR2 SYDVKM. Trimming shortened V by 3 bases and J by 2 bases, and 4 bases separated the two germline ends. This CDR3 has 13 residues.

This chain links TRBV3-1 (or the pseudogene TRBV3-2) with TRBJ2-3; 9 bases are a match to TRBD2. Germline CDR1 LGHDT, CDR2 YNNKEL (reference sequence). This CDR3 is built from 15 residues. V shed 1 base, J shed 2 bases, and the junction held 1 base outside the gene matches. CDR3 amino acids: CASSQGGGATDTQYF. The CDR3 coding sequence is TGTGCCAGCAGCCAAGGCGGGGGGGCCACAGATACGCAGTATTTT.

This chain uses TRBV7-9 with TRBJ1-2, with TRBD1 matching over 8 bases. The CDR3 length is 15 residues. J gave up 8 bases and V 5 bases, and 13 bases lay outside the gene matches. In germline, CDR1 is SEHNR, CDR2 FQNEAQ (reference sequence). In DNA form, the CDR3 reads TGTGCCAGCAGCGCCGCGGACAGGGAACCTGGGGGCTACACCTTC. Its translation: CASSAADREPGGYTF.

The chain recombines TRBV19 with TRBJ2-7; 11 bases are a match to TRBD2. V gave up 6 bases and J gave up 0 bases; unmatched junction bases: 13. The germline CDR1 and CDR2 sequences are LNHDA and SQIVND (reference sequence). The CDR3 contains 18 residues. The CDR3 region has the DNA TGTGCCAGTAGCCACCCCCCGGGGACTAGCGGAAGCTCCTACGAGCAGTACTTC. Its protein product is CASSHPPGTSGSSYEQYF.

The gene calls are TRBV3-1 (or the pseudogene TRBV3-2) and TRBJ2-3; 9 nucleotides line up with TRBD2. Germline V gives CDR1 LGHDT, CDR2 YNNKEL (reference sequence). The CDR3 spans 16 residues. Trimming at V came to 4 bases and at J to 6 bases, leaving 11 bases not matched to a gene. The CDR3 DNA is TGTGCCAGCAGCCGGCGCGGTAGCGGGGGCCCGGATACGCAGTATTTT. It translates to CASSRRGSGGPDTQYF.

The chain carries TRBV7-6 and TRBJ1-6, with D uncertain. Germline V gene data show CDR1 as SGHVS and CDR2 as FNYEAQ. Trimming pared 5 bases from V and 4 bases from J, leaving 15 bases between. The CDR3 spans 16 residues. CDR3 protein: CASSPRGRAYNSPLHF. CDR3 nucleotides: TGTGCCAGCAGCCCACGGGGAAGGGCATATAATTCACCCCTCCACTTT.

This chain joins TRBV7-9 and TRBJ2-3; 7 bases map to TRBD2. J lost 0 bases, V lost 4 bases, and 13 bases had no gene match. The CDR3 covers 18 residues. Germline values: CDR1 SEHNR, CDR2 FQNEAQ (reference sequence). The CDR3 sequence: CASSSSLGLAVSTDTQYF. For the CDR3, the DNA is TGTGCCAGCAGCTCGAGTCTGGGTCTAGCGGTTAGCACAGATACGCAGTATTTT. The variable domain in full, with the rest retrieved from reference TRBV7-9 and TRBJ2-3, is DTGVSQNPRHKITKRGQNVTFRCDPISEHNRLYWYRQTLGQGPEFLTYFQNEAQLEKSRLLSDRFSAERPKGSFSTLEIQRTEQGDSAMYLCASSSSLGLAVSTDTQYFGPGTRLTVL.

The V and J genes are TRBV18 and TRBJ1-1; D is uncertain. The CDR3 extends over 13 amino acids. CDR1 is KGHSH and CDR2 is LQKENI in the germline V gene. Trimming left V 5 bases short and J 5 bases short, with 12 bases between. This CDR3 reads CASSSITRTEAFF. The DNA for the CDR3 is TGTGCCAGCTCATCAATCACCAGGACTGAAGCTTTCTTT.

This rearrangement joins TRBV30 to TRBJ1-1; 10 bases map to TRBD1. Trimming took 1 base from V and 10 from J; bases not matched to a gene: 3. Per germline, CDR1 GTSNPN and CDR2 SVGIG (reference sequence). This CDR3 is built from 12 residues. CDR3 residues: CAWSADRGLAFF. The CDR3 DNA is TGTGCCTGGAGTGCCGACAGGGGGCTAGCTTTCTTT.

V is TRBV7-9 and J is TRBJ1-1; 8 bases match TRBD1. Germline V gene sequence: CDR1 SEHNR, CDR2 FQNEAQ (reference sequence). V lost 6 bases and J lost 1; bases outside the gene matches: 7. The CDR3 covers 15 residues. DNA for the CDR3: TGTGCCAGCAGGAGACCGGGGACAGGGAACACTGAAGCTTTCTTT. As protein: CASRRPGTGNTEAFF.